The 9 T cell receptor beta chains below come from one sample, sequenced in a study of blood T cells in healthy people across ages. With a J-beta primer mix and a sample-barcoded 5' primer, a second PCR ran about 7 to 11 cycles. TCRdb passed the 5' RACE reads through MiXCR, listing each CDR3 protein once. The sample lists about 1.8 million distinct CDR3 sequences, roughly 50% occurring once. Source material: blood. These TCRs come from a woman aged 40 to 49 in good health.

A few counts support this clonotype. CDR3 sequence reads: CASSSRGGFNEQFF. DNA of the CDR3: TGTGCCAGCAGCTCCCGCGGGGGCTTTAATGAGCAGTTCTTC. The chain couples TRBV5-5 to TRBJ2-1, with a tentative D call TRBD2 (7 bases). From germline, CDR1 is SGHKS and CDR2 YYEKEE (reference sequence). V lost 3 bases and J 7 bases, leaving 14 bases between the germline ends. This CDR3 spans 14 amino acids.

This clonotype was seen a handful of times. The rearrangement links TRBV18 to TRBJ2-5; D may match TRBD1 or TRBD2 (5 bases each). V lost 1 base and J 5 bases, leaving 11 bases between the germline ends. The CDR3 runs to 14 residues. Germline CDR1 reads KGHSH; CDR2 reads LQKENI. The CDR3 region is CASSPRIGDETQYF. As DNA, the CDR3 is TGTGCCAGCTCACCACGAATCGGGGACGAGACCCAGTACTTC.

This chain uses TRBV4-3 with TRBJ2-3; no clear D. The CDR3 totals 17 residues. The ends were cut back, 1 base at V and 1 base at J, with 15 bases in the middle. In germline, CDR1 is LGHNA, CDR2 YSLEER. CDR3 protein: CASSQVSGGTGTDTQYF. The CDR3, as DNA: TGCGCCAGCAGCCAAGTCTCAGGCGGAACCGGCACAGATACGCAGTATTTT.

V usage is TRBV6-2 or TRBV6-3 and J usage is TRBJ2-3, with a weak D call TRBD1 (6 bases). Trimming took 7 bases from V and 2 from J, leaving 10 bases between them. The CDR3 runs 13 residues. Germline V gives CDR1 MNHEY, CDR2 SVGEGT. The CDR3 protein is CASNRQVTDTQYF. Written as DNA, the CDR3 is TGTGCCAGCAATCGACAGGTCACAGATACGCAGTATTTT.

This chain connects TRBV28 to TRBJ1-5; D gene uncertain. The ends were cut back, 5 bases at V and 7 bases at J, with 9 bases in the middle. CDR1 and CDR2 from the germline V gene are MDHEN and SYDVKM. This CDR3 has 12 amino acids. The CDR3 bases are TGTGCCAGCAGTATCACCTGGCAGCCCCAGCATTTT. It specifies CASSITWQPQHF.

The V and J genes are TRBV7-2 and TRBJ2-7; TRBD1 agrees at 7 bases. This CDR3 is 15 amino acids long. Germline lookup yields CDR1 SGHTA and CDR2 FQGNSA. V trimming: 4 bases; J trimming: 5 bases; junction bases outside the gene matches: 11. The chain's CDR3 is CASSYLRDSLNEQYF. Written as DNA, the CDR3 is TGTGCCAGCAGCTACCTCCGGGACAGCCTCAACGAGCAGTACTTC. The complete variable domain, with remaining parts taken from reference TRBV7-2 and TRBJ2-7, reads GAGVSQSPSNKVTEKGKDVELRCDPISGHTALYWYRQSLGQGLEFLIYFQGNSAPDKSGLPSDRFSAERTGGSVSTLTIQRTQQEDSAVYLCASSYLRDSLNEQYFGPGTRLTVT.

The table lists this clonotype with a few counts. The chain employs TRBV7-3 and TRBJ2-6, with unresolved D. V lost 5 bases and J lost 2, with 10 bases in between. The length of the CDR3 is 15 residues. The germline V gene encodes CDR1 SGHTA and CDR2 FQGTGA. The CDR3 is CASSPKDPGANVLTF. The CDR3 nucleotides are TGTGCCAGCAGCCCTAAGGACCCTGGGGCCAACGTCCTGACTTTC.

This clonotype turned up a few times. J is TRBJ2-5 and V is TRBV20-1, with TRBD1 identical over 8 bases. V was clipped by 0 bases and J by 1 base; unmatched bases: 7. Germline assignment: CDR1 DFQATT and CDR2 SNEGSKA (reference sequence). The CDR3 is made up of 16 amino acids. The CDR3: CSARDFQTGAQETQYF. The CDR3 DNA follows: TGCAGTGCTAGAGATTTTCAGACAGGGGCCCAAGAGACCCAGTACTTC.

The CDR3 DNA sequence: TGCAGTGCTACCGGGACTAGCGGGGGGTTGGAGGCCCAGTACTTC. Residues: CSATGTSGGLEAQYF. The chain carries TRBV20-1 and TRBJ2-5, with 15 positions matching TRBD2. V dropped 4 bases and J dropped 9; count of bases not matched to a gene: 9. The germline CDR1 and CDR2 sequences are DFQATT and SNEGSKA (reference sequence). The CDR3 is 15 residues long.